The clone carrying this T cell receptor (beta chain) was recorded a few times. As yet, its antigen is unknown. Study results and caveats: Tumor Tregs overlapped most with tumor, then blood, naive CD4+ cells. The TCR gene usage of tumor memory CD4+ T cells clustered together with blood and lymph node memory CD4+ cells and with lymph node naive CD4+ cells.

TCRdb used MiXCR to reprocess the 5' RACE reads, holding one entry per CDR3 protein. The repertoire includes roughly 56,000 distinct CDR3 sequences, roughly 30% of them detected once, and over 2% sits in the top ten. Germline values: CDR1 SGHTA, CDR2 FQGNSA. Trimming removed 5 bases from V and 6 bases from J; junction bases left unmatched: 6. This CDR3 is built from 14 residues. The source is a female donor with breast cancer. The rearrangement links TRBV7-2 to TRBJ2-3; the match to TRBD2 covers 9 bases. Sequencing was carried out using tumor-infiltrating naive CD4+ T cells sorted from the breast tumor. Indicated subset: naive CD4+ T cells, CD4+CD45RA+CD25-. The CDR3: CASSDSGSGDTQYF. CDR3 DNA sequence: TGTGCCAGCAGCGATAGCGGGAGTGGGGATACGCAGTATTTT.